These 9 T cell receptor beta chains share one sample of origin, sequenced in a study of cytomegalovirus exposure and HLA in healthy donors. A multiplex PCR was run with 60 Vbeta primers and 13 Jbeta primers. Assay: immunoSEQ multiplex PCR; the TCRdb copy retains only in-frame clones and omits some. The sample lists more than 95,000 clones, roughly 77% occurring once. The specimen was PBMCs. Receptor source: a man over 45 in good health and CMV-seropositive.

This chain joins TRBV5-6 and TRBJ1-1, with D possibly being TRBD1 (5 bases). The V gene's germline CDR1 is SGHDT and CDR2 YYEEEE. This CDR3 comprises 16 residues. Trimming took 1 base from V and 1 from J, leaving 14 bases between them. The CDR3 spells CASSLNPSGGNTEAFF. CDR3 DNA sequence: TGTGCCAGCAGCTTGAACCCCTCCGGGGGGAACACTGAAGCTTTCTTT.

This clone was detected once. This rearrangement joins TRBV6-6 to TRBJ1-2; D call uncertain. CDR3 length equals 14 residues. The germline V and J ends were trimmed by 5 bases and 0 bases, with 10 bases remaining between them. From germline, CDR1 is MNHNY and CDR2 SVGAGI (reference sequence). Here the CDR3 reads CASSPGAANYGYTF. In nucleotides, the CDR3 is TGTGCCAGCAGTCCAGGTGCAGCTAACTATGGCTACACCTTC.

This clone was detected a few times. V usage is TRBV4-1 and J usage is TRBJ2-1; 9 nucleotides agree with TRBD2. Germline V gene data show CDR1 as MGHRA and CDR2 as YSYEKL. V was pared by 0 bases and J by 9 bases, with 12 bases of the junction left unmatched. The CDR3 contains 17 residues. CDR3 sequence: CASSQDRLAGPPLEQFF. The CDR3 nucleotides are TGCGCCAGCAGCCAAGATCGCCTAGCGGGGCCACCCCTTGAGCAGTTCTTC.

The count of this clone is one. The chain recombines TRBV6-5 with TRBJ1-4; a possible D gene is TRBD1 (5 bases). The V and J ends lost 5 bases and 6 bases respectively, with 13 bases between them. This CDR3 spans 14 amino acids. From germline, CDR1 is MNHEY and CDR2 SVGAGI. CDR3 residues: CASSNTPGDEKLFF. The DNA of the CDR3 is TGTGCCAGCAGTAACACACCGGGGGATGAAAAACTGTTTTTT.

This rearrangement joins TRBV2 to TRBJ2-3, with D tentatively TRBD1 (6 bases). The V end lost 11 bases, the J end lost 9 bases, and 24 bases lay between the germline ends. Germline V gene data show CDR1 as SNHLY and CDR2 as FYNNEI. The CDR3 consists of 14 residues. The CDR3 protein is CAGQTGSPQGTQYF. The CDR3 DNA sequence: TGTGCCGGCCAAACCGGGTCGCCCCAGGGGACGCAGTATTTT.

V usage is TRBV5-1 and J usage is TRBJ2-1; D is uncertain. V dropped 0 bases and J dropped 3 bases, with 7 bases sitting between them. The CDR3 runs 14 residues. CDR1 and CDR2 from the germline V gene are SGHRS and YFSETQ. The CDR3 DNA reads TGCGCCAGCAGCTTGGGAGTACTCTACAATGAGCAGTTCTTC. This translates into CASSLGVLYNEQFF.

The count of this clone is one. The chain links TRBV30 to TRBJ2-1; possible D gene TRBD2, 6 bases. Germline CDR1 is GTSNPN and CDR2 is SVGIG (reference sequence). The length of the CDR3 is 18 residues. V lost 5 bases to trimming and J lost 6 bases, with 29 bases between them. CDR3: CAWGLSGFPTEKRNEQFF. In DNA, the CDR3 is TGTGCCTGGGGACTATCAGGGTTTCCAACCGAGAAGCGCAATGAGCAGTTCTTC.

The chain couples TRBV6-5 to TRBJ2-1, with 7 bases fitting TRBD1. Losses at the gene ends were 5 bases for V and 5 bases for J; bases not matched to a gene: 6. The CDR3 totals 14 residues. The germline CDR1 and CDR2 sequences are MNHEY and SVGAGI. This chain's CDR3 is CASSRGGGNNEQFF. CDR3 in DNA: TGTGCCAGCAGTAGAGGGGGCGGAAACAATGAGCAGTTCTTC.

This chain connects TRBV30 to TRBJ2-7, with D maybe TRBD1 (6 bases). The CDR3 loop spans 13 amino acids. V was pared by 3 bases and J by 3 bases, with 12 bases between. Germline CDR1 reads GTSNPN; CDR2 reads SVGIG (reference sequence). The CDR3 nucleotides are TGTGCCTGGAGATGGGCAGGGGTCTACGAGCAGTACTTC. Amino acid sequence: CAWRWAGVYEQYF.